This T cell receptor (beta chain) was recorded in a study of T cells after yellow fever vaccination (dated by TCRdb to between 2019 and 2020). About the investigation overall: Libraries from fractions with low cell numbers were prepared with the SMART-Seq v4 Ultra Low Input RNA kit. Two healthy male donors, one aged 18 to 30 and one aged 30 to 40 years, made up the cohort. Bulk TCR alpha and beta repertoires were sequenced longitudinally to track T-cell clones before and after primary and booster YFV17D yellow fever vaccination. Blood was collected at multiple timepoints before and after primary and secondary immunization, and bulk PBMC replicates and cell subsets were isolated. The research as a whole found: A small fraction of clonotypes showed up in both the CD4 and CD8 compartments, probably as a result of convergent recombination. Because only two donors were included in the study, the extent to which the findings can be generalized is limited. Because abundant contaminating clonotypes from the bulk population could be contained in FACS-sorted repertoires, computational filtering was required. The secondary T-cell response was weaker than the primary response but faster, peaking on day 5 instead of day 15. After the booster, most clones that had expanded after primary vaccination were detected again (about 97% of CD4 and around nine tenths of CD8), suggesting broad maintenance of memory.

TCR cDNA was synthesized by 5'RACE template switching, which introduced a universal primer site and unique molecular identifiers. cDNA synthesis was primed from both the TCR alpha and TCR beta constant segments. Library amplification involved two PCR steps, and the second step added sample barcodes and sequencing adapters. Sequencing of libraries was performed on Illumina HiSeq 2500 (2x100 bp) or NovaSeq (2x150 bp). In the original analysis: Demultiplexing of reads and collapsing into UMI consensus sequences were performed with MIGEC, and V(D)J alignment was carried out with MiXCR. Vaccine-responding clonotypes were identified with edgeR using replicate PBMC samples, with FDR below 0.01 and a log2 fold change above 5 up to day 15 being required. CD4 or CD8 identity was assigned to each bulk clonotype according to whether the clonotype was present at higher abundance in the sequenced CD4 repertoire or the sequenced CD8 repertoire. TCRdb's own reprocessing of the public reads used fastp at Q25 and MiXCR and kept productive beta chains. One record per CDR3 amino acid sequence lists the most common genes and DNA. TCRdb's processing, not the study's, gives the V and J calls here. The table for this sample lists around 250,000 distinct CDR3 sequences; 6.9% of them were counted only once. Around 0.9% of the sample rests with the top ten.

What this sample's treatment or condition label stands for: live attenuated yellow fever vaccine strain. A standard Ficoll-Paque protocol was used to isolate PBMCs from peripheral blood. Dynabeads CD4 and CD8 positive selection kits were used to isolate CD4 and CD8 T-cell fractions. TriZol was used to extract RNA from bulk PBMCs, from CD4 and CD8 fractions, and from dextramer-positive and dextramer-negative fractions. V and J lose 0 bases and 8 bases, and a span of 11 bases separates them. The CDR3 covers 14 residues, taking in both the cysteine and the phenylalanine. The retained sequence is limited to the CDR3, 42 bases, with the frame set at the first base. CDR1 and CDR2, looked up from the germline V gene, are SGHTA and FQGNSA. Details on this clonotype: The antigen it binds to is not known. The sample holds no much larger clone one base away, and base qualities are not on file.

Material: CD4+ T cells sorted from PBMCs, obtained 15 days after the yellow fever booster vaccination. The V and J segments used are TRBV7-2 and TRBJ2-1; the D gene is perhaps TRBD1, on 5 matching bases. This TCR came from a man aged 30 to 45 who received the YFV17D yellow fever vaccine. The CDR3 amino acid sequence is: CASSLATEGHEQFF. The sequenced DNA: TGTGCCAGCAGCTTAGCGACAGAAGGCCATGAGCAGTTCTTC.